Listed below are T cell receptor beta chains from one sample, sequenced in a study of blood T cell repertoires in COVID-19. Data came from immunoSEQ multiplex PCR; TCRdb stores just in-frame clones and leaves some out. The sample carries roughly 60,000 clones, approximately 92% recorded once. Sequencing used peripheral blood. Source of these receptors: a human donor in a cohort sampled during active COVID-19. CDR3s include the opening cysteine and the closing phenylalanine or tryptophan. A D gene is named only where the DNA matches it firmly. Expanded clones get a size class; other rows say once, few or many, or leave the size out.

j_call v_call clone_size d_call cdr3_aa cdr3_nt
TRBJ2-7 TRBV27 . . CASSYRDISYEQYF TGTGCCAGCAGTTACCGGGACATCTCCTACGAGCAGTACTTC
TRBJ2-3 TRBV9 . . CASSTNSLQATDTQYF TGTGCCAGCAGCACGAACTCGCTACAGGCCACAGATACGCAGTATTTT
TRBJ2-2 TRBV11-2 . . CASSHKVGSWLVELFF TGTGCCAGCAGCCATAAAGTGGGCTCCTGGTTAGTGGAGCTGTTTTTT
TRBJ2-7 TRBV9 . TRBD1 CASSETGGGEQYF TGTGCCAGCAGCGAGACAGGGGGCGGCGAGCAGTACTTC
TRBJ2-1 TRBV30 . . CACRPGLSSTINYNEQFF TGTGCCTGTCGACCGGGACTCTCTTCCACCATAAACTACAATGAGCAGTTCTTC
TRBJ1-4 TRBV5-1 . . CASSLGRFDEKLFF TGCGCCAGCAGCTTGGGGAGATTCGATGAAAAACTGTTTTTT
TRBJ1-5 TRBV2 . TRBD1 CASKGTGDGQPQHF TGTGCCAGCAAGGGGACAGGGGATGGTCAGCCCCAGCATTTT
TRBJ1-2 TRBV2 once . CASSSPGQRTF TGTGCCAGCAGTTCACCCGGCCAGCGGACCTTC
TRBJ1-1 TRBV20-1 . . CSASGPHRNTEAFF TGCAGTGCTAGTGGCCCACACCGGAACACTGAAGCTTTCTTT
TRBJ2-7 TRBV28 . TRBD1 CASTDRATYEQYF TGTGCCAGCACCGACAGGGCAACCTACGAGCAGTACTTC
TRBJ2-1 TRBV7-6 . . CASSQDREGGEQFF TGTGCCAGCAGCCAGGACAGGGAGGGCGGTGAGCAGTTCTTC
TRBJ2-2 TRBV19 once . CASSIPANTGELFF TGTGCCAGTAGTATCCCGGCGAACACCGGGGAGCTGTTTTTT
TRBJ1-5 TRBV6-1 . . CASSEHNNQPQHF TGTGCCAGCAGTGAACACAATAATCAGCCCCAGCATTTT
TRBJ2-5 TRBV11-3 . . CASSFGGRETQYF TGTGCCAGCAGCTTCGGGGGTCGGGAGACCCAGTACTTC
TRBJ2-7 TRBV29-1 once TRBD1 CSATGAAVLSGEQYF TGCAGCGCGACAGGGGCTGCGGTACTTTCCGGCGAGCAGTACTTC